Below are 20 T cell receptor beta chains sequenced from a single sample in a study of shared clonotypes between healthy human individuals. The method was immunoSEQ multiplex PCR; TCRdb's version includes in-frame clones alone and lacks a portion of them. The sample has over 850,000 clones; around three quarters are singletons. The sample comprised memory CD4+ T cells from PBMCs. Subset specified: CD45RA-negative fraction. These receptors all come from a man aged 18-30 years in good health. Some clones in this sample may be carry-over from other donors' samples.

The chain combines TRBV19 with TRBJ1-2, with a tentative D call TRBD1 (5 bases). Germline CDR1 LNHDA, CDR2 SQIVND (reference sequence). V was shortened by 5 bases and J by 4 bases, with 23 bases between the two germline ends. CDR3 size: 17 residues. CDR3 amino acids: CASSPRDSQLRSYGYTF. CDR3 sequence (DNA): TGTGCCAGTAGTCCGCGGGACTCCCAGCTTAGGAGCTATGGCTACACCTTC.

The chain combines TRBV5-6 with TRBJ2-5; no clear D gene. V lost 4 bases and J lost 2, with 9 bases in between. Germline assignment: CDR1 SGHDT and CDR2 YYEEEE. The CDR3 is 13 amino acids. The CDR3 nucleotides are TGTGCCAGCAGCCCGGTCTTTCAAGAGACCCAGTACTTC. It yields the protein CASSPVFQETQYF.

This clone was counted once. The chain couples TRBV29-1 to TRBJ2-7; no definite D call. With 6 bases removed from V and 2 bases from J, the gap between germline ends came to 14 bases. Germline V gives CDR1 SQVTM, CDR2 ANQGSEA. This CDR3 has 13 residues. CDR3 nucleotides: TGCAGCGTCCTACACCACAGCCCCTACGAGCAGTACTTC. This translates into CSVLHHSPYEQYF.

The chain employs TRBV28 and TRBJ2-1; D is unresolved. Trimming took 4 bases from V and 0 from J, leaving 13 bases between them. The CDR3 is 16 residues long. Germline assignment: CDR1 MDHEN and CDR2 SYDVKM. The DNA for the CDR3 is TGTGCCAGCAGTTCCGAAGAGTTGGGCTCCTACAATGAGCAGTTCTTC. This gives the protein CASSSEELGSYNEQFF.

Concerning this clone itself: Here the CDR3 omits its conserved ending phenylalanine or tryptophan, so a read error is the likely source. No DNA is shown, since the ends of the CDR3 on it are uncertain; the CDR3 is the one TCRdb lists. The chain is built from TRBV6-1 and TRBJ1-2. The CDR3 is 12 residues long, ends included. CDR1 is MNHNS, CDR2 SASEGT, per germline. CDR3 amino acids: CASSRLGWWYDL.

V and J are TRBV6-6 and TRBJ2-1, with a tentative D call TRBD2 (6 bases). CDR1 is MNHNY, CDR2 SVGAGI, per germline (reference sequence). V lost 2 bases to trimming and J lost 6 bases, with 14 bases between them. There are 15 residues in the CDR3. CDR3 loop: CASSYRTSSFNEQFF. Here the CDR3 DNA reads TGTGCCAGCAGTTACCGCACTAGCAGTTTCAATGAGCAGTTCTTC.

The chain recombines TRBV21-1 with TRBJ1-1. TRBV21-1 is given as a pseudogene. CDR3 length: 14 amino acids. The CDR3, as DNA: TGTGCCAGCACCGGGGGGGCGATAAATGTAGTAGCTTTCTTT. Amino acids: CASTGGAINVVAFF.

The V call is TRBV5-1, the J call TRBJ1-2, with D unclear. This CDR3 is 13 amino acids long. CDR1 and CDR2 (germline): SGHRS, YFSETQ. V lost 4 bases and J lost 8, with 15 bases in between. The CDR3 spells CASSRDPREGYTF. The CDR3 coding sequence is TGCGCCAGCAGCCGTGATCCCCGGGAAGGCTACACCTTC.

The chain has TRBV5-5 and TRBJ1-1; D unclear. This CDR3 has 15 residues. V was trimmed by 0 bases and J by 1 base, leaving 10 bases between them. Per germline, CDR1 SGHKS and CDR2 YYEKEE (reference sequence). The CDR3 here is CASSLVRATNTEAFF. In nucleotides, the CDR3 is TGTGCCAGCAGCTTGGTAAGGGCCACGAACACTGAAGCTTTCTTT. Complete variable domain (other parts from reference TRBV5-5 and TRBJ1-1): DAGVTQSPTHLIKTRGQQVTLRCSPISGHKSVSWYQQVLGQGPQFIFQYYEKEERGRGNFPDRFSARQFPNYSSELNVNALLLGDSALYLCASSLVRATNTEAFFGQGTRLTVV.

A word on this clone: Other DNA sequences of this sample code for an identical CDR3. V is TRBV27 and J is TRBJ2-1, with D tentatively TRBD1 or TRBD2 (5 bases each). Trimming took off 5 bases at V and 13 bases at J, with 18 bases between the two ends. The CDR3 covers 13 residues. Germline V gives CDR1 MNHEY, CDR2 SMNVEV (reference sequence). DNA of the CDR3: TGTGCCAGCAGTGGATCCGGGACGGCAACCCAGTTCTTC. Encoded protein: CASSGSGTATQFF.

Only a few counts were recorded for this clone. The V gene is TRBV7-2, the J gene TRBJ2-1; D remains ambiguous. The germline gives CDR1 SGHTA, CDR2 FQGNSA. Trimming left V 5 bases short and J 4 bases short, with 15 bases between. This CDR3 spans 15 amino acids. The CDR3 DNA is TGTGCCAGCAGCCCGGACCACGGAATTTACAATGAGCAGTTCTTC. Its protein is CASSPDHGIYNEQFF.

The chain employs TRBV28 and TRBJ1-4; D not certain. The CDR3 sequence is 14 residues long. Germline values: CDR1 MDHEN, CDR2 SYDVKM. Trimming left V 5 bases short and J 0 bases short, with 7 bases between. In nucleotides, the CDR3 is TGTGCCAGCAGTCCGGTTGCAACTAATGAAAAACTGTTTTTT. It codes for CASSPVATNEKLFF.

The chain couples TRBV11-2 to TRBJ2-1; a possible D gene is TRBD2 (6 bases). Germline V gene lookup returns CDR1 SGHAT and CDR2 FQNNGV. The CDR3 length is 17 residues. Trimming took off 3 bases at V and 5 bases at J, with 20 bases between the two ends. CDR3 DNA sequence: TGTGCCAGCAGCTTCTATAGGAGGGCCGTGGTGGACAATGAGCAGTTCTTC. Translation: CASSFYRRAVVDNEQFF.

The chain uses TRBV27 and TRBJ2-5; D gene uncertain. V lost 2 bases and J lost 2, with 12 bases in between. CDR1 and CDR2 from the germline V gene are MNHEY and SMNVEV (reference sequence). The CDR3 has 15 amino acids. In nucleotides, the CDR3 is TGTGCCAGCAGTTTACGGCCATTCCCACAAGAGACCCAGTACTTC. This gives the protein CASSLRPFPQETQYF.

The rearrangement links TRBV7-9 to TRBJ2-3, with D tentatively TRBD2 (7 bases). The CDR3 totals 14 residues. V lost 6 bases and J 6 bases, leaving 16 bases between the germline ends. The germline CDR1 and CDR2 sequences are SEHNR and FQNEAQ (reference sequence). In DNA form, the CDR3 reads TGTGCCAGCAGTACTGACGCGGGGGCGGATACGCAGTATTTT. Its protein product is CASSTDAGADTQYF. The whole variable domain, filled in from reference TRBV7-9 and TRBJ2-3, reads DTGVSQNPRHKITKRGQNVTFRCDPISEHNRLYWYRQTLGQGPEFLTYFQNEAQLEKSRLLSDRFSAERPKGSFSTLEIQRTEQGDSAMYLCASSTDAGADTQYFGPGTRLTVL.

The CDR3 sequence: CASSQRLGYNGNEKLFF. The DNA of the CDR3 is TGTGCCAGCAGCCAACGGTTAGGGTACAACGGTAATGAAAAACTGTTTTTT. V usage is TRBV4-2 and J usage is TRBJ1-4; D remains ambiguous. The CDR3 spans 17 residues. The V end was cut by 2 bases, the J end by 4 bases, with 17 bases between. Germline V gene data show CDR1 as LGHNA and CDR2 as YNFKEQ.

This clone has a single count. V usage is TRBV5-1 and J usage is TRBJ2-7; D assignment may be TRBD1 or TRBD2 (6 bases each). Germline CDR1 is SGHRS and CDR2 is YFSETQ. This CDR3 is 16 amino acids long. V gave up 0 bases and J gave up 0 bases, with 13 bases separating them. This CDR3 is CASSLGPGASSYEQYF. The CDR3 DNA is TGCGCCAGCAGCTTGGGTCCGGGGGCAAGCTCCTACGAGCAGTACTTC.

J is TRBJ1-5 and V is TRBV7-2; D gene uncertain. The germline CDR1 and CDR2 sequences are SGHTA and FQGNSA. The CDR3 has 13 residues. Deletions cut 1 base from V and 7 bases from J, with 8 bases between. As DNA, the CDR3 is TGTGCCAGCAGCTTAGATCCGGCCCAGCCCCAGCATTTT. Translation: CASSLDPAQPQHF.

The chain joins TRBV15 to TRBJ1-5; D unresolved. V was shortened by 1 base and J by 3 bases, with 10 bases between the two germline ends. The CDR3 consists of 15 residues. Germline assignment: CDR1 LNHNV and CDR2 YYDKDF (reference sequence). The CDR3 region has the DNA TGTGCCACCAGCAGAGGAGCAAATTACAATCAGCCCCAGCATTTT. Residues: CATSRGANYNQPQHF. Using reference TRBV15 and TRBJ1-5 for the parts outside the CDR3, the full variable domain is DAMVIQNPRYQVTQFGKPVTLSCSQTLNHNVMYWYQQKSSQAPKLLFHYYDKDFNNEADTPDNFQSRRPNTSFCFLDIRSPGLGDTAMYLCATSRGANYNQPQHFGDGTRLSIL.

J is TRBJ2-7 and V is TRBV27; D remains unclear. Germline CDR1 MNHEY, CDR2 SMNVEV (reference sequence). The germline V and J ends were trimmed by 5 bases and 3 bases, with 17 bases remaining between them. The CDR3 has 15 residues. The CDR3 protein is CASSPELLQGYEQYF. In DNA form, the CDR3 reads TGTGCCAGCAGTCCCGAATTATTACAAGGCTACGAGCAGTACTTC.